Shown below are 13 T cell receptor beta chains from a single sample sequenced in a study of blood T cell repertoires in COVID-19. Assay used: immunoSEQ multiplex PCR; TCRdb lists only in-frame clones, some missing. The profile shows fewer than 150,000 clones, about 80% of them singletons. Sequenced sample: peripheral blood. These receptors were taken from a woman aged 50 to 65 with acute or convalescent COVID-19.

In its sample, this clone was seen once. The chain uses TRBV19 and TRBJ2-3, with D possibly TRBD2 on 6 matching bases. V lost 3 bases and J 5 bases, leaving 12 bases between the germline ends. The CDR3 sequence is 14 residues long. Germline V gene lookup returns CDR1 LNHDA and CDR2 SQIVND (reference sequence). CDR3 sequence reads: CASSIMGGRDTQYF. The CDR3 bases are TGTGCCAGTAGTATCATGGGGGGTAGAGATACGCAGTATTTT.

This chain uses TRBV7-6 with TRBJ2-2; D perhaps matches TRBD1 (5 bases). The CDR3 is 14 residues long. Trimming cost V 5 bases and J 5 bases, with 12 bases left between them. CDR1 and CDR2 from the germline V gene are SGHVS and FNYEAQ. The CDR3 here is CASSRMTATGELFF. CDR3 coding DNA: TGTGCCAGCAGCCGCATGACAGCGACCGGGGAGCTGTTTTTT.

V and J are TRBV5-1 and TRBJ2-7; weak D call: TRBD2 (5 bases). Trimming left V 3 bases short and J 5 bases short, with 15 bases between. Germline V lookup: CDR1 SGHRS, CDR2 YFSETQ. The CDR3 runs to 14 residues. The DNA of the CDR3 is TGCGCCAGCAGCTCTTTATGGGGTAGCGACGAGCAGTACTTC. Translating it yields CASSSLWGSDEQYF.

CDR3 in amino acids: CASSGHGTNTGELFF. CDR3 coding DNA: TGTGCCAGCAGTGGACACGGAACGAACACCGGGGAGCTGTTTTTT. The V and J genes are TRBV6-8 and TRBJ2-2, with D tentatively TRBD1 (5 bases). Trimming took off 5 bases at V and 0 bases at J, with 10 bases between the two ends. This CDR3 has 15 residues. The germline V gene has CDR1 MNHGY and CDR2 SAAAGT.

This CDR3 is CASSSDRRNEKLFF. In nucleotides, the CDR3 is TGCGCCAGCAGCTCGGACAGGCGTAATGAAAAACTGTTTTTT. V and J are TRBV5-1 and TRBJ1-4; 7 nucleotides line up with TRBD1. After removal of 3 bases from V and 4 bases from J, the junction contained 3 bases not matched to a gene. CDR1 and CDR2 (germline): SGHRS, YFSETQ. The CDR3 has 14 residues.

The rearrangement uses TRBV29-1 and TRBJ1-3; TRBD1 agrees at 10 bases. Trimming removed 6 bases from V and 0 bases from J; junction bases left unmatched: 2. The CDR3 length is 14 residues. CDR1 is SQVTM, CDR2 ANQGSEA, per germline. For the CDR3, the DNA is TGCAGCGTGGACAGGGGGATCTCTGGAAACACCATATATTTT. Its protein product is CSVDRGISGNTIYF.

This sequence joins TRBV2 and TRBJ1-2; a possible D gene is TRBD1 (5 bases). Trimming removed 1 base at V and 6 bases at J, with 12 bases between. The CDR3 sequence is 14 residues long. Germline assignment: CDR1 SNHLY and CDR2 FYNNEI. CDR3 sequence (DNA): TGTGCCAGCAGTGAAGTGGTAGGGGATCATGGCTACACCTTC. Translation: CASSEVVGDHGYTF.

This chain uses TRBV30 with TRBJ2-3; a weak D match, TRBD2 (7 bases). CDR3 length: 13 amino acids. The germline CDR1 and CDR2 sequences are GTSNPN and SVGIG (reference sequence). V was pared by 7 bases and J by 1 base, with 12 bases between. CDR3 amino acids: CASSGGRTDTQYF. In DNA form, the CDR3 reads TGTGCCTCCTCGGGGGGCCGCACAGATACGCAGTATTTT.

The chain combines TRBV3-1 (or the pseudogene TRBV3-2) with TRBJ1-5, with TRBD1 identical over 9 bases. The CDR3 runs to 14 residues. V was pared by 5 bases and J by 5 bases, with 4 bases of the junction left unmatched. The germline CDR1 and CDR2 sequences are LGHDT and YNNKEL (reference sequence). DNA of the CDR3: TGTGCCAGCAGCGCGGACAGGGGTTATCAGCCCCAGCATTTT. Its translation: CASSADRGYQPQHF.

V and J are TRBV27 and TRBJ2-2; 7 bases agree with TRBD1. Per germline, CDR1 MNHEY and CDR2 SMNVEV (reference sequence). The CDR3 totals 20 residues. V lost 1 base, J lost 0 bases, and 14 bases stayed unmatched. The CDR3 here is CASSLYPTGVIGPNTGELFF. The CDR3 DNA reads as TGTGCCAGCAGTTTATACCCCACAGGGGTTATTGGGCCGAACACCGGGGAGCTGTTTTTT.

This chain links TRBV12-3 or TRBV12-4 with TRBJ2-1; D possibly corresponds to TRBD2 (5 bases). V lost 2 bases, J lost 9 bases, and 11 bases lay in between. The CDR3 covers 13 residues. The CDR3 here is CASSLTSRTEQFF. CDR3 DNA: TGTGCCAGCAGTTTAACTAGTAGGACTGAGCAGTTCTTC.

The chain recombines TRBV19 with TRBJ2-7; D gene ambiguous. The V end was cut by 0 bases, the J end by 1 base, with 7 bases between. The CDR3 consists of 14 residues. CDR1 is LNHDA and CDR2 is SQIVND in the germline V gene (reference sequence). DNA for the CDR3: TGTGCCAGTAGTATAGATTGGGCTTCCTACGAGCAGTACTTC. Translated, it gives CASSIDWASYEQYF.

This clone was recorded a few times. The gene calls are TRBV18 and TRBJ1-6, with TRBD1 as a possible D gene (6 bases). The CDR3 loop spans 16 amino acids. Deletions cut 3 bases from V and 6 bases from J, with 15 bases between. CDR1 is KGHSH and CDR2 is LQKENI in the germline V gene. CDR3 bases: TGTGCCAGCTCACCCGGGGGGCCAAGAGGTAATTCACCCCTCCACTTT. This codes for CASSPGGPRGNSPLHF.